This TCR beta chain stems from a study of blood T cell repertoires in COVID-19. As handled by the study authors: Estimation of nucleated cell counts relied on the amplification of reference gene primers. Profiling relied on immunoSEQ multiplex PCR, and the TCRdb table lists in-frame clones only, not all of them. The V and J calls and the clone size are those of that table, but D and trimming were determined from the DNA. The repertoire holds 240,000 or so clones, with approximately 78% as singletons. V trimming: 5 bases; J trimming: 7 bases; junction bases outside the gene matches: 6. CDR1 and CDR2 (germline): SGHVS, FQNEAQ. This CDR3 contains 13 residues.

The source is a woman aged 60 to 75 with active or convalescent COVID-19. The specimen sequenced was peripheral blood. This rearrangement joins TRBV7-8 to TRBJ2-3, with 7 bases that match TRBD1. The chain's CDR3 is CASSRDRPHTQYF. The CDR3 bases are TGTGCCAGCAGCCGGGACAGACCTCATACGCAGTATTTT.